Below are 7 T cell receptor beta chains sequenced from a single sample in a study of T cell responses to AZD1222 COVID-19 vaccine (dated by TCRdb to the early 2020s). In the paper's terms, the time point label means: baseline before first vaccination. This specimen's treatment or condition label, interpreted: meningococcal conjugate vaccine given as trial control. Library preparation was by the immunoSEQ multiplex PCR assay. TCRdb obtained this table from immuneACCESS and retained in-frame rearrangements with V and J assigned. These tables miss some clones; where compared with another copy, unresolved V genes account for less than half of the shortfall, and the remainder is unexplained. Across this sample there are 150,000 or so clones, with roughly 93% seen only once. The ten largest make up approximately 0.9% of the sample. Specimen: peripheral blood, collected on day 0 of MenACWY control vaccination. The receptor source for this set is an adult in good health.

This rearrangement joins TRBV6-6 to TRBJ2-1, with TRBD2 matching 9 bases. This CDR3 has 14 residues. CDR1 and CDR2 from the germline V gene are MNHNY and SVGAGI (reference sequence). Trimming at V came to 4 bases and at J to 6 bases, leaving 4 bases not matched to a gene. The CDR3 here is CASSFAGGTNEQFF. The CDR3 DNA reads TGTGCCAGCAGTTTTGCGGGGGGGACCAATGAGCAGTTCTTC.

The chain combines TRBV5-1 with TRBJ2-7, with TRBD1 matching 8 bases. CDR1 and CDR2 (germline): SGHRS, YFSETQ. Losses at the gene ends were 4 bases for V and 2 bases for J; bases not matched to a gene: 5. This CDR3 is 14 amino acids long. CDR3 in DNA: TGCGCCAGCAGCCGGGACAGGTTCACCTACGAGCAGTACTTC. It is translated as CASSRDRFTYEQYF.

This clone occurred once. The V and J genes are TRBV6-5 and TRBJ2-7; 8 bases are a match to TRBD2. The CDR3 loop spans 14 amino acids. Germline assignment: CDR1 MNHEY and CDR2 SVGAGI. The V segment lost 6 bases and the J segment 4 bases; nucleotides outside the gene matches: 8. The CDR3 reads CASRQTSAHYEQYF. In nucleotides, the CDR3 is TGTGCCAGCAGGCAGACTAGCGCGCATTACGAGCAGTACTTC.

J is TRBJ2-1 and V is TRBV7-9; D remains ambiguous. Trimming left V 3 bases short and J 10 bases short, with 10 bases between. The CDR3 runs 12 residues. CDR1 is SEHNR and CDR2 is FQNEAQ in the germline V gene (reference sequence). The CDR3 loop reads CASSLSDWEQFF. The CDR3 region has the DNA TGTGCCAGCAGCTTGTCCGATTGGGAGCAGTTCTTC.

V and J are TRBV2 and TRBJ1-5; D remains ambiguous. V shed 5 bases and J shed 1 base, with 12 bases lying between them. The CDR3 runs 15 residues. Germline V CDR1 and CDR2: SNHLY, FYNNEI. The CDR3 protein is CASSLRRQSNQPQHF. For the CDR3, the DNA is TGTGCCAGCAGTTTAAGAAGGCAGAGCAATCAGCCCCAGCATTTT.

V and J are TRBV19 and TRBJ2-7; 9 bases line up with TRBD1. Unmatched junction bases numbered 8, after V lost 6 bases and J lost 5 bases. The CDR3 is 14 amino acids. Germline V lookup: CDR1 LNHDA, CDR2 SQIVND (reference sequence). The CDR3: CASRLTGGGNEQYF. CDR3 DNA: TGTGCCAGTAGACTGACAGGGGGAGGAAACGAGCAGTACTTC.

This rearrangement joins TRBV28 to TRBJ1-2; no clear D. The CDR3 length is 12 residues. Trimming cost V 5 bases and J 0 bases, with 4 bases left between them. In germline, CDR1 is MDHEN, CDR2 SYDVKM. The CDR3 sequence: CASSPTNYGYTF. The DNA of the CDR3 is TGTGCCAGCAGTCCCACTAACTATGGCTACACCTTC.